These 3 T cell receptor beta chains were all obtained from the same sample, sequenced in a study of T cell responses to AZD1222 COVID-19 vaccine. The protocol was immunoSEQ multiplex PCR, while the TCRdb copy is restricted to in-frame clones and leaves out a portion. The top ten hold roughly 4% of the sample, which has 150,000 to 200,000 clones, approximately 90% seen once. The sequenced sample was peripheral blood, obtained 28 days after the second dose of the MenACWY control vaccine. These receptors were taken from an adult who received the MenACWY meningococcal vaccine as a control.

J is TRBJ1-5 and V is TRBV6-6, with D perhaps TRBD1 (6 bases). Germline V gene sequence: CDR1 MNHNY, CDR2 SVGAGI (reference sequence). The germline V and J ends were trimmed by 7 bases and 4 bases, with 17 bases remaining between them. This CDR3 region has 15 residues. This CDR3 is CASNTGGLGNQPQHF. CDR3 coding DNA: TGTGCCAGCAACACTGGGGGGCTAGGGAATCAGCCCCAGCATTTT.

The chain carries TRBV29-1 and TRBJ2-5; D is ambiguous. This CDR3 comprises 11 residues. Trimming pared 5 bases from V and 3 bases from J, leaving 7 bases between. Germline CDR1 and CDR2: SQVTM and ANQGSEA. The CDR3 nucleotides are TGCAGCGTTTACTCGGAAGAGACCCAGTACTTC. It encodes CSVYSEETQYF.

CDR3 protein: CASSLPLISGELFF. In DNA form, the CDR3 reads TGTGCCAGTAGTCTCCCCCTCATTTCCGGGGAGCTGTTTTTT. The rearrangement uses TRBV19 and TRBJ2-2; D uncertain. V lost 5 bases to trimming and J lost 6 bases, with 13 bases between them. The germline V gene encodes CDR1 LNHDA and CDR2 SQIVND (reference sequence). The CDR3 totals 14 residues.